What follows are 27 T cell receptor beta chains derived from one specimen sequenced in a study of T cell responses to AZD1222 COVID-19 vaccine. The table came from immunoSEQ multiplex PCR; TCRdb's copy has only in-frame clones and leaves some out. The sample includes around 90,000 clones, around 86% of them seen just once. The sample in question was peripheral blood, obtained on day 0 of AZD1222 vaccination. Every receptor here comes from an adult in good health.

The V call is TRBV9, the J call TRBJ1-3, with 7 nucleotides matching TRBD1. Trimming took 0 bases from V and 4 from J; bases not matched to a gene: 7. The CDR3 loop spans 16 amino acids. The V gene's germline CDR1 is SGDLS and CDR2 YYNGEE. The CDR3 region is CASSVGDSRRGNTIYF. CDR3 in DNA: TGTGCCAGCAGCGTAGGGGACAGCCGCCGGGGAAACACCATATATTTT.

The CDR3 is CASSPEGYRYQPQHF. Here the CDR3 DNA reads TGTGCCAGCAGTCCGGAGGGATACAGGTATCAGCCCCAGCATTTT. V and J are TRBV27 and TRBJ1-5, with D possibly matching TRBD1 (5 bases). The CDR3 has 15 residues. Germline assignment: CDR1 MNHEY and CDR2 SMNVEV (reference sequence). V shed 5 bases and J shed 5 bases, with 16 bases lying between them.

The rearrangement joins TRBV29-1 to TRBJ2-7, with 7 bases that match TRBD2. The CDR3 is 13 amino acids. Looked up from germline, CDR1 is SQVTM and CDR2 is ANQGSEA. V lost 1 base, J lost 10 bases, and 10 bases stayed unmatched. The CDR3 DNA follows: TGCAGCGTTGAAGGTCCTGGGACTATGGATCAGTACTTC. As protein: CSVEGPGTMDQYF.

The V and J genes are TRBV9 and TRBJ1-1; no definite D call. V gave up 0 bases and J gave up 7 bases, with 7 bases separating them. The CDR3 sequence is 12 residues long. Germline V gives CDR1 SGDLS, CDR2 YYNGEE. The CDR3 loop reads CASSVDGVEAFF. CDR3 in DNA: TGTGCCAGCAGCGTAGACGGAGTTGAAGCTTTCTTT.

This rearrangement joins TRBV20-1 to TRBJ1-2; D is ambiguous. Germline V gives CDR1 DFQATT, CDR2 SNEGSKA (reference sequence). Trimming took 3 bases from V and 4 from J, leaving 12 bases between them. This CDR3 is 13 amino acids long. The CDR3 sequence is CSASFASAYGYTF. For the CDR3, the DNA is TGCAGTGCTAGTTTCGCCAGCGCCTATGGCTACACCTTC.

V usage is TRBV7-6 and J usage is TRBJ2-5; no definite D call. Trimming removed 4 bases at V and 5 bases at J, with 14 bases between. Germline CDR1 is SGHVS and CDR2 is FNYEAQ. The CDR3 runs to 14 residues. This CDR3 reads CASSSIGSMETQYF. CDR3 nucleotides: TGTGCCAGCAGCTCCATCGGGTCCATGGAGACCCAGTACTTC.

This chain uses TRBV11-2 with TRBJ1-1; D is uncertain. Germline lookup yields CDR1 SGHAT and CDR2 FQNNGV. V was trimmed by 2 bases and J by 7 bases, leaving 11 bases between them. The CDR3 sequence is 13 residues long. CDR3 DNA: TGTGCCAGCAGCTTAAGAATCCTCAATGAAGCTTTCTTT. As protein: CASSLRILNEAFF.

The V gene is TRBV7-2, the J gene TRBJ2-4; D perhaps matches TRBD2 (5 bases). With 3 bases removed from V and 8 bases from J, the gap between germline ends came to 8 bases. CDR3 size: 12 residues. The germline V gene has CDR1 SGHTA and CDR2 FQGNSA. The CDR3 sequence is CASSFEGYIQYF. The CDR3, as DNA: TGTGCCAGCAGCTTTGAGGGATACATTCAGTACTTC.

The genes are TRBV10-3 and TRBJ1-6; 9 nucleotides align to TRBD1. Germline CDR1 is ENHRY and CDR2 is SYGVKD. The length of the CDR3 is 14 residues. V lost 3 bases, J lost 7 bases, and 1 base stayed unmatched. CDR3 bases: TGTGCCATCAGTGAAGGGACAGGGAATTCACCCCTCCACTTT. Translated: CAISEGTGNSPLHF.

V and J are TRBV15 and TRBJ2-3, with D unclear. The V gene's germline CDR1 is LNHNV and CDR2 YYDKDF (reference sequence). The V end lost 0 bases, the J end lost 2 bases, and 9 bases lay between the germline ends. The CDR3 runs to 15 residues. The CDR3: CATSRDKAYTDTQYF. In nucleotides, the CDR3 is TGTGCCACCAGCAGAGATAAGGCCTACACAGATACGCAGTATTTT.

The chain combines TRBV7-2 with TRBJ1-4; 7 bases agree with TRBD1. V lost 5 bases to trimming and J lost 3 bases; unmatched junction nucleotides: 6. The CDR3 has 15 amino acids. Germline CDR1 SGHTA, CDR2 FQGNSA. The CDR3 sequence: CASSQTGWANEKLFF. In DNA, the CDR3 is TGTGCCAGCAGCCAGACAGGGTGGGCTAATGAAAAACTGTTTTTT.

V is TRBV11-3 and J is TRBJ2-7; no reliable D call. This CDR3 has 13 residues. CDR1 is SGHNT, CDR2 YENEEA, per germline. V was cut by 1 base and J by 2 bases, with 6 bases left in between. The CDR3 DNA reads as TGTGCCAGCAGCTTAGTTCTGACCTACGAGCAGTACTTC. This codes for CASSLVLTYEQYF.

This clone was observed a single time. The chain carries TRBV7-6 and TRBJ2-1, with unresolved D. The germline CDR1 and CDR2 sequences are SGHVS and FNYEAQ. V lost 5 bases to trimming and J lost 7 bases, with 15 bases between them. The CDR3 is 14 residues long. The CDR3 sequence is CASSPTQASNEQFF. The CDR3 DNA is TGTGCCAGCAGCCCCACCCAAGCGTCTAATGAGCAGTTCTTC.

This clone appeared once. The chain uses TRBV2 and TRBJ2-1, with D perhaps matching TRBD1 (6 bases). Per the germline V gene, CDR1 is SNHLY and CDR2 is FYNNEI. V dropped 4 bases and J dropped 0 bases, with 10 bases sitting between them. The CDR3 extends over 15 amino acids. This chain's CDR3 is CASSVEDSSYNEQFF. The CDR3 DNA follows: TGTGCCAGCAGTGTTGAGGACAGCTCCTACAATGAGCAGTTCTTC.

This clone was found once. This sequence joins TRBV15 and TRBJ2-3; D ambiguous. CDR1 is LNHNV and CDR2 is YYDKDF in the germline V gene (reference sequence). Trimming stripped 1 base from V and 5 bases from J, with 4 bases between. The CDR3 length is 12 residues. The chain's CDR3 is CATSRAGDTQYF. In nucleotides, the CDR3 is TGTGCCACCAGCAGAGCGGGAGATACGCAGTATTTT. Combining the CDR3 with reference TRBV15 and TRBJ2-3 gives the whole variable domain DAMVIQNPRYQVTQFGKPVTLSCSQTLNHNVMYWYQQKSSQAPKLLFHYYDKDFNNEADTPDNFQSRRPNTSFCFLDIRSPGLGDTAMYLCATSRAGDTQYFGPGTRLTVL.

The chain employs TRBV29-1 and TRBJ1-1; 9 bases agree with TRBD1. The CDR3 runs 13 residues. The germline gives CDR1 SQVTM, CDR2 ANQGSEA. Trimming cost V 6 bases and J 1 base; bases outside gene matches: 3. This chain's CDR3 is CSVRGQGNTEAFF. The CDR3 DNA sequence: TGCAGCGTACGGGGACAGGGGAACACTGAAGCTTTCTTT.

This clone was detected only once. The chain couples TRBV7-9 to TRBJ2-7, with TRBD1 matching over 8 bases. V lost 0 bases to trimming and J lost 3 bases; unmatched junction nucleotides: 10. The CDR3 is 17 residues long. CDR1 SEHNR and CDR2 FQNEAQ come from the germline V gene (reference sequence). DNA for the CDR3: TGTGCCAGCAGCTTAGCAGTCCGACAGGGGCCGGGCTACGAGCAGTACTTC. Its protein product is CASSLAVRQGPGYEQYF.

The rearrangement joins TRBV6-6 to TRBJ2-7; TRBD2 is a possible D gene (6 bases). This CDR3 has 13 amino acids. The germline gives CDR1 MNHNY, CDR2 SVGAGI (reference sequence). V was clipped by 4 bases and J by 0 bases, with 7 bases between them. The CDR3 here is CASSLAVSYEQYF. DNA for the CDR3: TGTGCCAGCAGTTTAGCGGTCTCCTACGAGCAGTACTTC.

This sequence joins TRBV2 and TRBJ2-7; tentatively, D is TRBD1 or TRBD2 (5 bases each). V was clipped by 5 bases and J by 3 bases, with 11 bases between them. CDR3 length equals 13 residues. Germline V CDR1 and CDR2: SNHLY, FYNNEI. The chain's CDR3 is CASSWDANYEQYF. The CDR3 nucleotides are TGTGCCAGCAGTTGGGACGCAAACTACGAGCAGTACTTC.

This chain connects TRBV5-6 to TRBJ2-1; 7 bases agree with TRBD2. V shed 0 bases, J shed 0 bases, and the junction held 6 bases outside the gene matches. This CDR3 has 17 residues. Germline V gene lookup returns CDR1 SGHDT and CDR2 YYEEEE. CDR3 sequence reads: CASSLETGGSSYNEQFF. CDR3 in DNA: TGTGCCAGCAGCTTGGAGACTGGCGGGAGCTCCTACAATGAGCAGTTCTTC.

The chain uses TRBV7-7 and TRBJ1-4, with D possibly TRBD1 on 5 matching bases. CDR3 length: 13 amino acids. The V end was cut by 6 bases, the J end by 3 bases, with 8 bases between. From germline, CDR1 is SSHAT and CDR2 FNYEAQ (reference sequence). The CDR3, as DNA: TGTGCCAGCAGTGAAGGGGCTAATGAAAAACTGTTTTTT. Protein product: CASSEGANEKLFF. The full variable domain, with the rest looked up from reference TRBV7-7 and TRBJ1-4, is GAGVSQSPRYKVTKRGQDVTLRCDPISSHATLYWYQQALGQGPEFLTYFNYEAQPDKSGLPSDRFSAERPEGSISTLTIQRTEQRDSAMYRCASSEGANEKLFFGSGTQLSVL.

The rearrangement joins TRBV2 to TRBJ1-2; maybe TRBD1 (5 bases). Germline CDR1 reads SNHLY; CDR2 reads FYNNEI. The V and J ends lost 6 bases and 4 bases respectively, with 12 bases between them. The length of the CDR3 is 13 residues. The CDR3 here is CASRRGEVYGYTF. The CDR3 DNA reads as TGTGCCAGCAGGCGGGGGGAGGTCTATGGCTACACCTTC.

V usage is TRBV11-3 and J usage is TRBJ2-2; 8 nucleotides align to TRBD1. V was clipped by 3 bases and J by 2 bases; unmatched bases: 2. This CDR3 spans 15 amino acids. Germline CDR1 SGHNT, CDR2 YENEEA. The CDR3 nucleotides are TGTGCCAGCAGCTTCGGGACAGGCAACACCGGGGAGCTGTTTTTT. It is translated as CASSFGTGNTGELFF.

The chain couples TRBV6-5 to TRBJ1-1; TRBD1 matches at 10 bases. Germline trimming cut 5 bases from V and 6 bases from J; bases unmatched to any gene: 6. Germline CDR1 MNHEY, CDR2 SVGAGI. The CDR3 is 14 residues long. This chain's CDR3 is CASSTGTGVPEAFF. CDR3 sequence (DNA): TGTGCCAGCAGTACCGGGACAGGGGTGCCTGAAGCTTTCTTT.

The chain recombines TRBV27 with TRBJ2-7, with 13 bases identical to TRBD2. This CDR3 has 15 amino acids. Trimming took 5 bases from V and 3 from J; bases not matched to a gene: 4. Germline V gene lookup returns CDR1 MNHEY and CDR2 SMNVEV (reference sequence). CDR3 DNA: TGTGCCAGCAGTCAGGGGACTAGCGGGGACTACGAGCAGTACTTC. Translating gives CASSQGTSGDYEQYF.

DNA of the CDR3: TGTGCCAGCAGCTCTGACATCTACAATGAGCAGTTCTTC. It encodes CASSSDIYNEQFF. The J gene is TRBJ2-1, the V gene TRBV5-8; no firm D call. Trimming removed 3 bases at V and 3 bases at J, with 7 bases between. This CDR3 comprises 13 residues. Germline V gene data show CDR1 as SGHTS and CDR2 as YDEGEE.

V gene TRBV11-2 combines with J gene TRBJ2-2; no definite D call. The CDR3 runs 12 residues. Germline-derived CDR1 and CDR2 are SGHAT and FQNNGV. Trimming took 3 bases from V and 7 from J, leaving 6 bases between them. CDR3 amino acids: CASSFGGGELFF. The CDR3 DNA reads as TGTGCCAGCAGCTTCGGCGGCGGGGAGCTGTTTTTT.